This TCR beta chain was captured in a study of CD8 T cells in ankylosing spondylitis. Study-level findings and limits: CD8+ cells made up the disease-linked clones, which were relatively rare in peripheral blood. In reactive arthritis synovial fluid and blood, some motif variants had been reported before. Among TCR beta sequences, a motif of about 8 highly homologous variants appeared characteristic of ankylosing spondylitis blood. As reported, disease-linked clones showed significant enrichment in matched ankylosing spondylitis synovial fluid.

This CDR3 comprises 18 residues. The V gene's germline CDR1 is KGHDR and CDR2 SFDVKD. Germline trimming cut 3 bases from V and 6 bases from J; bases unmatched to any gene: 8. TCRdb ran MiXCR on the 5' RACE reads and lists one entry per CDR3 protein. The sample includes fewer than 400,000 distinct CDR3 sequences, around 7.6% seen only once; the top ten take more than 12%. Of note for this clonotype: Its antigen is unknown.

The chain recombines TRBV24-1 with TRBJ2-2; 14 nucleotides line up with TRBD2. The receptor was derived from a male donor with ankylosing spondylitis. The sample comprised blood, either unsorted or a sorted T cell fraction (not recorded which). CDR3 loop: CATSDGTSGSVVAGELFF. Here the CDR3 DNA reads TGTGCCACCAGTGATGGGACTAGCGGGAGCGTTGTGGCCGGGGAGCTGTTTTTT.